This is a list of T cell receptor beta chains from one sample in a study of shared clonotypes between healthy human individuals. Sequencing used immunoSEQ multiplex PCR; TCRdb keeps in-frame clones, though not all of them. Of about 2 million clones in the sample, over 85% are singletons; the top ten hold 1.1%. Sample: naive CD8+ T cells sorted from blood. The source of these receptors is a man between 18 and 35 years old in good health. Both conserved end residues are part of each CDR3. Fields, in order: clone size, V gene, J gene, D gene, CDR3 DNA, CDR3 protein. The D gene is left open where the match is weak. The size entry is marked missing in some rows and otherwise reads once, few, many or a size class.

NA	TRBV6-5	TRBJ2-3	NA	TGTGCCAGCAGTTACAGGGGACGCACAGATACGCAGTATTTT	CASSYRGRTDTQYF
NA	TRBV7-2	TRBJ2-7	TRBD1	TGTGCCAGCAGCTTCGCGACAGGGAGCTACGAGCAGTACTTC	CASSFATGSYEQYF
NA	TRBV2	TRBJ1-2	TRBD1	TGTGCCAGCAGAGAATCCGGGACAGGCTATGGCTACACCTTC	CASRESGTGYGYTF
NA	TRBV5-4	TRBJ2-1	TRBD2	TGTGCCAGCAGCTTGGCTAGCGGGGGGCAGTTCTACAATGAGCAGTTCTTC	CASSLASGGQFYNEQFF
many	TRBV28	TRBJ1-1	NA	TGTGCCAGCAGTTTTGGGGTTAGAACTGAAGCTTTCTTT	CASSFGVRTEAFF
NA	TRBV7-2	TRBJ2-7	TRBD1	TGTGCCAGCAGCGCCCGACAGGGAGCCCACGAGCAGTACTTC	CASSARQGAHEQYF
once	TRBV4-3	TRBJ2-7	NA	TGCGCCAGCAGCCAAGCCCTATCTTCCCTATCCTACGAGCAGTACTTC	CASSQALSSLSYEQYF
NA	TRBV5-6	TRBJ2-5	TRBD2	TGTGCCAGCAGCTTAGGGACTAGCATTCAGGAGACCCAGTACTTC	CASSLGTSIQETQYF
NA	TRBV27	TRBJ2-2	NA	TGTGCCAGCAGTACAACGACGGACCCGAACACCGGGGAGCTGTTTTTT	CASSTTTDPNTGELFF
NA	TRBV28	TRBJ2-2	NA	TGTGCCAGCAGTTTAGGGGTAGACTACACCGGGGAGCTGTTTTTT	CASSLGVDYTGELFF
NA	TRBV27	TRBJ1-5	TRBD1	TGTGCCAGCAGTCCCTCGACAGGGGAGTTTGATCAGCCCCAGCATTTT	CASSPSTGEFDQPQHF
NA	TRBV27	TRBJ1-1	NA	TGTGCCAGCAGTCCCGGGGTAGGGGAAATGAACACTGAAGCTTTCTTT	CASSPGVGEMNTEAFF
NA	TRBV7-9	TRBJ2-2	NA	TGTGCCAGCAGCTTATTGGTTAGGACGAACACCGGGGAGCTGTTTTTT	CASSLLVRTNTGELFF
NA	TRBV9	TRBJ1-1	TRBD1	TGTGCCAGCAGCGCCACCGGACAGGGGGACACTGAAGCTTTCTTT	CASSATGQGDTEAFF
NA	TRBV5-1	TRBJ1-3	NA	TGCGCCAGCAGCGTGGACAGCTCTGGAAACACCATATATTTT	CASSVDSSGNTIYF
NA	TRBV4-1	TRBJ2-7	NA	TGCGCCAGCAGCCCGGAGACGGAGCGAGCCTACGAGCAGTACTTC	CASSPETERAYEQYF
NA	TRBV19	TRBJ1-1	NA	TGTGCCAGTAAGTTTTGGGAGGACACTGAAGCTTTCTTT	CASKFWEDTEAFF
NA	TRBV7-6	TRBJ2-5	TRBD1	TGTGCCAGCAGCCCTAACCCAGGGGGCGGGGAGACCCAGTACTTC	CASSPNPGGGETQYF
NA	TRBV27	TRBJ1-2	NA	TGTGCCAGCAGTTTTGGACCGGCGATCTATGGCTACACCTTC	CASSFGPAIYGYTF
NA	TRBV5-1	TRBJ1-4	NA	TGCGCCAGCAGCTCACAGGGAATTAATGAAAAACTGTTTTTT	CASSSQGINEKLFF
NA	TRBV28	TRBJ2-3	TRBD2	TGTGCCAGCAGTTTAAAGCGGGAGGGCGTGGGAGATACGCAGTATTTT	CASSLKREGVGDTQYF
NA	TRBV13	TRBJ2-2	NA	TGTGCCAGCAGCTTAGTGGGGCCCGGGGAGCTGTTTTTT	CASSLVGPGELFF
NA	TRBV27	TRBJ2-7	TRBD2	TGTGCCAGCGTGAGACTAGCGGGAGGCGTGTACGAGCAGTACTTC	CASVRLAGGVYEQYF
NA	TRBV7-6	TRBJ2-5	NA	TGTGCCAGCAGCTTAGAGGGACTGGGGAAAGAGACCCAGTACTTC	CASSLEGLGKETQYF
NA	TRBV29-1	TRBJ2-2	TRBD2	TGCAGCGTTGGGATTCGTAGCGGGAGGGCATGGACCGGGGAGCTGTTTTTT	CSVGIRSGRAWTGELFF
NA	TRBV2	TRBJ2-7	NA	TGTGCCAGCAGTGAAGGAGGGTCCCACGAGCAGTACTTC	CASSEGGSHEQYF
NA	TRBV25-1	TRBJ1-2	TRBD1	TGTGCCAGCAGTGAGATAACAGGGGATGAAAACACCTTC	CASSEITGDENTF
NA	TRBV4-3	TRBJ2-2	NA	TGCGCCAGCAGCCAAGATAAAACCGGGGAGCTGTTTTTT	CASSQDKTGELFF
NA	TRBV9	TRBJ1-1	NA	TGTGCCAGCAGCGTAGCTGCCGGACTTGAAGCTTTCTTT	CASSVAAGLEAFF
NA	TRBV27	TRBJ2-2	NA	TGTGCCAGCAGTTTAGGCCTCGGGGAGCTGTTTTTT	CASSLGLGELFF
NA	TRBV27	TRBJ2-5	NA	TGTGCCAGCAGTTCCACCTTCACAGGGACTCCTCTCGAAGAGACCCAGTACTTC	CASSSTFTGTPLEETQYF
NA	TRBV7-6	TRBJ2-1	NA	TGTGCCAGCAGCTTAAGGGACTCGAGCTCCTACAATGAGCAGTTCTTC	CASSLRDSSSYNEQFF
once	TRBV6-1	TRBJ2-5	NA	TGTGCCAGCAGTGCCCCCCGGGGTTCCCAAGAGACCCAGTACTTC	CASSAPRGSQETQYF
NA	TRBV29-1	TRBJ2-7	NA	TGCAGCGTTGTGGGGACGTTGGAATACTACGAGCAGTACTTC	CSVVGTLEYYEQYF
many	TRBV5-6	TRBJ1-5	TRBD1	TGTGCCAGCAGCTTGGAGGGGGGACAGGGGAACAGCAATCAGCCCCAGCATTTT	CASSLEGGQGNSNQPQHF
NA	TRBV7-8	TRBJ2-1	TRBD2	TGTGCCAGCAGCTTAGCGCCGATCGGGGGGAGCTCCTACAATGAGCAGTTCTTC	CASSLAPIGGSSYNEQFF
NA	TRBV29-1	TRBJ2-5	TRBD2	TGCAGCGTTCGGGGACTAGCAGGAGAGACCCAGTACTTC	CSVRGLAGETQYF
few	TRBV30	TRBJ1-3	NA	TGTGCCTCTCAACAGGATTCCTCTGGAAACACCATATATTTT	CASQQDSSGNTIYF
once	TRBV7-6	TRBJ2-7	NA	TGTGCCAGCAGCCTGGGGGATGGGTACGAGCAGTACTTC	CASSLGDGYEQYF
NA	TRBV7-2	TRBJ1-1	NA	TGTGCCAGCAGCTTACAGGGGTGGGCCACTGAAGCTTTCTTT	CASSLQGWATEAFF
NA	TRBV7-9	TRBJ2-1	TRBD2	TGTGCCAGCAGCCCCAGCGGGGGGGACAATGAGCAGTTCTTC	CASSPSGGDNEQFF
NA	TRBV7-9	TRBJ1-2	TRBD1	TGTGCCAGCAGCTTATTCCGGGACAGGGGCTATGGCTACACCTTC	CASSLFRDRGYGYTF
NA	TRBV4-3	TRBJ2-3	TRBD2	TGCGCCAGCAGCCAAGATGTCCCGGGACTAGTCCTACCTACGCAGTATTTT	CASSQDVPGLVLPTQYF
NA	TRBV7-7	TRBJ2-5	NA	TGTGCTAGCAGCTTAGCCCCAGACAGGATTGGAGAGACCCAGTACTTC	CASSLAPDRIGETQYF
NA	TRBV7-9	TRBJ1-3	NA	TGTGCCAGCAGCTCCAGGACAGAATCCATATCTGGAAACACCATATATTTT	CASSSRTESISGNTIYF
NA	TRBV6-5	TRBJ1-1	TRBD1	TGTGCCAGCAGACTACAGGGGGGAGAGGACACTGAAGCTTTCTTT	CASRLQGGEDTEAFF
NA	TRBV28	TRBJ1-4	TRBD1	TGTGCCAGCAGTTTCGGTTTAGGACAGGGGGCAGGTTTGAAAAAACTGTTTTTT	CASSFGLGQGAGLKKLFF
once	TRBV10-3	TRBJ2-7	TRBD2	TGTGCCATCAGTTCTAGCGGGGGGGACCCCTACGAGCAGTACTTC	CAISSSGGDPYEQYF
NA	TRBV30	TRBJ2-7	NA	TGTGCCTGGAGTGTAGGCCCGGACGGGGTCTTCTACGAGCAGTACTTC	CAWSVGPDGVFYEQYF
NA	TRBV27	TRBJ1-5	NA	TGTGCCAGCAGTTTAGGGACCCTAAAGCCCCAGCATTTT	CASSLGTLKPQHF
NA	TRBV10-2	TRBJ2-7	NA	TGCGCCAGCAGTGGCCTGGGCCGCGAGCAGTACTTC	CASSGLGREQYF
NA	TRBV30	TRBJ2-7	TRBD2	TGTGCCTGGGGTGTACTTCGGGGGGCCTACGAGCAGTACTTC	CAWGVLRGAYEQYF
NA	TRBV4-1	TRBJ2-7	NA	TGCGCCAGCAGCTTGAACCGATACGTTCACGAGCAGTACTTC	CASSLNRYVHEQYF
once	TRBV6-6	TRBJ2-5	NA	TGTGCCAGCAGTTACTCGGGGGGGCAGTTAGAGACCCAGTACTTC	CASSYSGGQLETQYF
NA	TRBV28	TRBJ2-5	TRBD1	TGTGCCAGCAGCGGACAGGAAGAGACCCAGTACTTC	CASSGQEETQYF
NA	TRBV5-1	TRBJ2-1	TRBD2	TGCGCCAGCAGCGAACGACTAGCGGAATACAATGAGCAGTTCTTC	CASSERLAEYNEQFF
NA	TRBV19	TRBJ2-2	NA	TGTGCCAGTAGTATGGGGGGAGTTTACACCGGGGAGCTGTTTTTT	CASSMGGVYTGELFF
NA	TRBV11-2	TRBJ1-5	NA	TGTGCCAGCAGCTTAATCGCTCCGACTAGCAATCAGCCCCAGCATTTT	CASSLIAPTSNQPQHF